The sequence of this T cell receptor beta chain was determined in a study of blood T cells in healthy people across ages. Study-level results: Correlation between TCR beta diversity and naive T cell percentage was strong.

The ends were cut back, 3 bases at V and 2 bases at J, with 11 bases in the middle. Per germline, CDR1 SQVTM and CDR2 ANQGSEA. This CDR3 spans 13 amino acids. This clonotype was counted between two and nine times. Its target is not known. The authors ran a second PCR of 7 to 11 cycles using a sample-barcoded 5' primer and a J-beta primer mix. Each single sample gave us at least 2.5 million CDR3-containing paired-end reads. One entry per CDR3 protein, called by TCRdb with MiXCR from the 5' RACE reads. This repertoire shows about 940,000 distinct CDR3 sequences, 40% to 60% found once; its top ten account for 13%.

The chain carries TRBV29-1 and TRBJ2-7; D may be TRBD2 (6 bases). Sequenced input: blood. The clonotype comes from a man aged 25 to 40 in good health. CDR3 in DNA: TGCAGCGTTGAGGCCGGGGGAACCTACGAGCAGTACTTC. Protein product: CSVEAGGTYEQYF.